This T cell receptor (beta chain) was captured by sequencing in a study of blood T cells in healthy people across ages (dated by TCRdb to between 2014 and 2016). About the study as a whole: In model experiments, template switching captured about one uniquely barcoded TCR beta cDNA molecule for every two T cells. To avoid experimental bias, donors of different ages were randomly spread across the sequencing lanes. To track age-related changes in TCR beta repertoire diversity, the study relied on deep sequencing normalized with unique cDNA molecular identifiers. The donors were divided into four age groups: young (average around 15 years), middle-aged (about 40), aged (approximately 64) and long-lived (roughly 82). Two additional independent replicas of 1 million unique cDNA reads from the same blood draw were analyzed for two donors (one aged 18 to 29 and one aged 80 or older).

Concerning this clonotype: It lacks a known antigen. No much larger clone is present one base from it, and per-base qualities are unavailable.

The donors were 40 or so Caucasian individuals from Russia, aged roughly 6 to 90 years, who were systemically healthy. Each donor gave 9 to 10 milliliters of peripheral blood, collected into EDTA-treated Vacutainer tubes. Ficoll-Paque density-gradient centrifugation was used to isolate PBMCs, with at least 6.5 million obtained per sample. Total RNA, at least 6 micrograms per sample, was extracted from PBMCs with Trizol reagent. For every donor, flow cytometry on a PBMC aliquot measured the percentage of naive CD45RAhigh/CD27high T cells. The germline V gene gives CDR1 as ENHRY and CDR2 as SYGVKD. The trim is 10 bases for V and 3 bases for J, with a gap of 10 bases between the germline ends. The CDR3 sequence holds 13 residues, the cysteine and phenylalanine included. Only CDR3 DNA remains: 39 bases, in frame from the first base. Library preparation was by 5' RACE. The sequencer listed for this sample is Illumina HiSeq 2500. A second PCR of roughly 6 to 11 cycles was run with a J-beta primer mix and a sample-barcoded 5' primer. A unique molecular identifier was introduced onto each TCR beta cDNA molecule by a template-switch 5' adaptor carrying 12 random nucleotides. Each sample yielded at least 2.5 million CDR3-containing paired-end reads. First-strand cDNA was synthesized from all RNA with the Mint cDNA synthesis kit, primed by a TRBC-specific oligonucleotide. Following uracil-DNA glycosylase treatment, a first 18-cycle PCR with universal primers M1SS and BC2_uni_R was performed on all cDNA. In the original analysis: For normalization, 1 million high-quality reads, each with a distinct molecular identifier, were randomly selected from each sample. Reads sharing molecular identifiers were discarded rather than binned into consensus sequences. MiTCR, with a Q25 quality threshold and the strictest error-elimination algorithm, was used for CDR3 identification, clonotype clustering and error correction. A nonparametric unseen species model with Euler transformation was used to estimate a lower bound on total TCR beta diversity. TCRdb passed the public sequencing reads through fastp at Q25 and MiXCR, retaining productive beta sequences. Rows are combined by CDR3 protein, so each entry shows the most common genes and DNA. TCRdb's processing, not the authors', yielded these V and J calls. The sample table contains over 1,300,000 distinct CDR3 sequences; only one count was recorded for around 55% of them. The ten largest account for more than 6% of the sample.

The research as a whole found: Estimates of total diversity based on one million sequenced T cells were considered lower bounds and underestimates. The percentage of naive T cells measured by flow cytometry correlated strongly with observed TCR beta diversity. Because profiling used bulk unsorted PBMCs, naive and antigen-experienced compartments could not be compared conclusively. Because donor CMV infection status was unknown, age-related changes in expanded clonotypes were potentially confounded. Compared with the aged group, more naive CD4+ T cells, fewer expanded clones and increased TCR diversity were shown by the long-lived group, suggesting age selection. Observed TCR beta diversity per million T cells fell roughly linearly with age, and a significant reduction was already apparent by age around 44.

Sequencing was done on a sample of blood. This sequence uses TRBV10-3 and TRBJ1-6; matching of 6 bases hints at TRBD1 as the D gene. This receptor was identified in a man aged 18 to 30 in good health. The CDR3 has the sequence CATQDSYNSPLHF. The DNA reads as follows: TGTGCCACGCAGGACAGCTATAATTCACCCCTCCACTTT.